This T cell receptor (beta chain) comes out of a study of regulatory T cells in long-lasting Graves disease. Study-level information: Patients with new Graves' disease had used antithyroid drugs below 3 months.

As concerns this clonotype: Its antigen is not identified.

Arm-PCR of CDR3 regions and iRepertoire HTBI primers were the basis on which TCR beta libraries were built. TCRdb re-analysed the multiplex PCR reads in MiXCR, keeping a single row per CDR3 protein. The sample holds around 500,000 distinct CDR3 sequences, about 14% seen once. The study's findings and limits: Accuracy could have been hurt by small sample size.

As for time point: newly diagnosed GD, antithyroid drugs for less than 3 months. Preparation of the TCR library used RNA extracted from PBMCs. From each patient, about 8.3 milliliters of peripheral blood was drawn and collected into an EDTA anticoagulant tube. CDR3 length equals 15 residues. The germline V and J ends were trimmed by 4 bases and 0 bases, with 11 bases remaining between them. The V gene's germline CDR1 is KGHDR and CDR2 SFDVKD. The same data also went into a second study, on T cells in Graves' hyperthyroidism and ophthalmopathy. From that paper: Patients with uncontrolled infections, other autoimmune diseases, pregnancy or lactation were excluded.

The chain uses TRBV24-1 and TRBJ1-1; D unresolved. Material: peripheral blood mononuclear cells (PBMCs), obtained at new diagnosis, from a patient treated with antithyroid drugs. This sequence was found in a man aged 25 to 40 with Graves disease. The CDR3 DNA reads as TGTGCCACCAGTGAGGGGAATAGGATGAACACTGAAGCTTTCTTT. Translating it yields CATSEGNRMNTEAFF.